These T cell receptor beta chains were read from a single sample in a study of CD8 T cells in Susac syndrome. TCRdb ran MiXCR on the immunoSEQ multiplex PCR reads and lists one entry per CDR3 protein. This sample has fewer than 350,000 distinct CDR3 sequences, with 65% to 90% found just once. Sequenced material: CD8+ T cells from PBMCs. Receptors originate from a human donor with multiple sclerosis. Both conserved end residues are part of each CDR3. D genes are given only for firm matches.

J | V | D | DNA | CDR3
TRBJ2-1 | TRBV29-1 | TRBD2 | TGCAGCGTTGAAGGGGGGACTAGCGAGACCTACAATGAGCAGTTCTTC | CSVEGGTSETYNEQFF
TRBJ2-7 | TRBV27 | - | TGTGCCAGCAGTTTTACAGGGTGGGCCTACGAGCAGTACTTC | CASSFTGWAYEQYF
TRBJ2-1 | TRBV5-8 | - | TGTGCTGGCTGGGGCACCCCGAGGAACTACAATGAGCAGTTCTTC | CAGWGTPRNYNEQFF
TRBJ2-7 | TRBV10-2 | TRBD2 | TGCGCCAGCAGCGTAGCGGGAGGGAGCTCCTACGAGCAGTACTTC | CASSVAGGSSYEQYF
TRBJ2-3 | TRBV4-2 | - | TGTGCCAGCAGCCAAGAGTTTCCGGAACTTAGCACAGATACGCAGTATTTT | CASSQEFPELSTDTQYF
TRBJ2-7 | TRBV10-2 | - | TGCGCCAGCAGTGAGTCGGTTAACGAGCAGTACTTC | CASSESVNEQYF
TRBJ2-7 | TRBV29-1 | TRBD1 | TGCAGCGTTGGAGACAGGGAAGCCTACGAGCAGTACTTC | CSVGDREAYEQYF
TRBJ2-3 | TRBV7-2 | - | TGTGCCGGGGGCCCCCTTAGCACAGATACGCAGTATTTT | CAGGPLSTDTQYF
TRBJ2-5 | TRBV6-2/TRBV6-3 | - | TGTGCCAGCAGACGCCCTTGGGAAGGGGAAGAGACCCAGTACTTC | CASRRPWEGEETQYF
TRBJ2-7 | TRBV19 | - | TGTGCCAGTAGTATAACCCGGGGTTGGGGATACGAGCAGTACTTC | CASSITRGWGYEQYF
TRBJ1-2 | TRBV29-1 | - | TGCAGCGTTCTTTGGGGGCAGGGCTACACCTTC | CSVLWGQGYTF